Below are 29 T cell receptor beta chains sequenced from a single sample in a study of Ad26.COV2.S vaccination and SARS-CoV-2 variants. Stated treatment: 15 to 20 received Ad26.COV2.S at low or high dose, single or two shots; 5 received placebo; per-sample allocation not given. On day 63 after the first injection, vaccine and placebo recipients gave samples. Repertoires were generated with immunoSEQ multiplex PCR, while TCRdb's copy carries only in-frame clones and drops some. Among 350,000 to 500,000 clones listed, around 89% were seen once. Sequencing used peripheral blood, obtained in a trial of Ad26.COV2.S vaccine versus placebo. These TCRs come from a person aged 18-60 years who received the Ad26.COV2.S COVID-19 vaccine or a placebo.

This rearrangement joins TRBV7-2 to TRBJ1-5; D not resolved. Germline loops: CDR1 SGHTA, CDR2 FQGNSA. The CDR3 is 15 residues long. V gave up 3 bases and J gave up 4 bases, with 13 bases separating them. CDR3 region: CASSLDRTGNQPQHF. The CDR3 region has the DNA TGTGCCAGCAGCTTGGACCGAACCGGTAATCAGCCCCAGCATTTT.

The chain joins TRBV9 to TRBJ2-2; D remains ambiguous. V was clipped by 0 bases and J by 1 base, with 4 bases between them. The CDR3 has 14 amino acids. Germline assignment: CDR1 SGDLS and CDR2 YYNGEE. For the CDR3, the DNA is TGTGCCAGCAGCGTAGTACAGAACACCGGGGAGCTGTTTTTT. As protein: CASSVVQNTGELFF.

This rearrangement joins TRBV12-3 or TRBV12-4 to TRBJ2-1, with unresolved D. Trimming removed 4 bases at V and 9 bases at J, with 10 bases between. The CDR3 spans 12 residues. The CDR3 sequence is CASSSPGSEQFF. The CDR3 DNA sequence: TGTGCCAGCAGTTCACCCGGGTCTGAGCAGTTCTTC.

J is TRBJ1-5 and V is TRBV2, with D possibly being TRBD1 (6 bases). The CDR3 sequence is 14 residues long. Germline V gene sequence: CDR1 SNHLY, CDR2 FYNNEI. V shed 6 bases and J shed 5 bases, with 14 bases lying between them. In DNA form, the CDR3 reads TGTGCCAGCAGCCCTACAGGGTTATATCAGCCCCAGCATTTT. It translates to CASSPTGLYQPQHF.

The chain has TRBV4-2 and TRBJ2-1, with 13 positions matching TRBD2. V lost 0 bases and J lost 9; bases outside the gene matches: 5. Germline V gene data show CDR1 as LGHNA and CDR2 as YNFKEQ. CDR3 length: 16 amino acids. The CDR3 loop is CASSQETSGGRGEQFF. The CDR3 region has the DNA TGTGCCAGCAGCCAAGAGACTAGCGGGGGGCGGGGTGAGCAGTTCTTC.

The genes are TRBV27 and TRBJ2-7; TRBD2 aligns across 8 bases. Trimming cost V 5 bases and J 2 bases; bases outside gene matches: 11. This CDR3 spans 16 amino acids. CDR1 and CDR2 from the germline V gene are MNHEY and SMNVEV (reference sequence). The CDR3 sequence is CASSPTKRGPPYEQYF. CDR3 coding DNA: TGTGCCAGCAGTCCCACCAAGCGGGGGCCACCCTACGAGCAGTACTTC.

This clone has just one count. This chain joins TRBV28 and TRBJ2-4; weak D call: TRBD2 (7 bases). Germline-derived CDR1 and CDR2 are MDHEN and SYDVKM. V dropped 7 bases and J dropped 0 bases, with 16 bases sitting between them. This CDR3 is 16 amino acids long. The CDR3 protein is CASTKGGALAKNIQYF. CDR3 DNA: TGTGCCAGCACCAAGGGGGGGGCCCTAGCCAAAAACATTCAGTACTTC.

The chain combines TRBV7-6 with TRBJ2-5; D is unclear. CDR1 is SGHVS, CDR2 FNYEAQ, per germline. V shed 1 base and J shed 0 bases, with 12 bases lying between them. The CDR3 loop spans 16 amino acids. The CDR3 protein is CASSLVSQTYQETQYF. Here the CDR3 DNA reads TGTGCCAGCAGCTTAGTATCGCAGACGTACCAAGAGACCCAGTACTTC.

The chain couples TRBV4-2 to TRBJ1-4; D is uncertain. The CDR3 covers 17 residues. Between the trimmed V and J ends, which lost 3 bases and 0 bases, there was a span of 14 bases. In germline, CDR1 is LGHNA, CDR2 YNFKEQ. The chain's CDR3 is CASSHNLNVATNEKLFF. Here the CDR3 DNA reads TGTGCCAGCAGCCATAATCTCAACGTTGCAACTAATGAAAAACTGTTTTTT.

This clone was seen a handful of times. The rearrangement joins TRBV24-1 to TRBJ2-7, with D possibly called TRBD1 or TRBD2 (5 bases each). Germline lookup yields CDR1 KGHDR and CDR2 SFDVKD. This CDR3 is 14 amino acids long. Trimming took 4 bases from V and 2 from J, leaving 11 bases between them. The CDR3 is CATSELGRPYEQYF. DNA of the CDR3: TGTGCCACCAGTGAGTTGGGACGGCCCTACGAGCAGTACTTC.

The genes are TRBV28 and TRBJ2-7, with 7 bases fitting TRBD1. This CDR3 comprises 15 residues. The V gene end was trimmed by 2 bases and the J gene end by 2 bases; junction bases not matched to a gene: 6. The germline CDR1 and CDR2 sequences are MDHEN and SYDVKM. For the CDR3, the DNA is TGTGCCAGCAGTTTACCCGGACAGGCCCCCTACGAGCAGTACTTC. Residues: CASSLPGQAPYEQYF.

To note about this clone: The sample carries other DNA sequences with the same CDR3. This chain links TRBV7-3 with TRBJ2-2; D is unresolved. V was trimmed by 2 bases and J by 1 base, leaving 2 bases between them. This CDR3 comprises 13 residues. Germline loops: CDR1 SGHTA, CDR2 FQGTGA. The CDR3 is CASSLGNTGELFF. The CDR3, as DNA: TGTGCCAGCAGCTTAGGGAACACCGGGGAGCTGTTTTTT.

In nucleotides, the CDR3 is TGTGCCAGCAGCCAAGGCGGACAGTGGGGCTACACCTTC. It is translated as CASSQGGQWGYTF. The chain links TRBV4-2 to TRBJ1-2; a possible D gene is TRBD1 (6 bases). The length of the CDR3 is 13 residues. The V end was cut by 1 base, the J end by 8 bases, with 11 bases between. CDR1 is LGHNA and CDR2 is YNFKEQ in the germline V gene.

The chain links TRBV11-2 to TRBJ1-1; a possible D gene is TRBD1 (5 bases). Trimming pared 4 bases from V and 6 bases from J, leaving 15 bases between. Germline V lookup: CDR1 SGHAT, CDR2 FQNNGV. The CDR3 has 14 amino acids. CDR3 DNA sequence: TGTGCCAGCAGCTACGACCCCGGGACCGCTGAAGCTTTCTTT. Encoded protein: CASSYDPGTAEAFF.

The rearrangement uses TRBV7-6 and TRBJ2-3; no firm D call. Germline values: CDR1 SGHVS, CDR2 FNYEAQ. This CDR3 spans 17 amino acids. Trimming removed 5 bases at V and 3 bases at J, with 21 bases between. The CDR3, as DNA: TGTGCCAGCAGCAAGAGAGCCTCACAGCTTATGACAGATACGCAGTATTTT. This codes for CASSKRASQLMTDTQYF.

CDR3 region: CASSLRVEGYEQYF. CDR3 coding DNA: TGTGCCAGCAGCTTGAGAGTGGAGGGATACGAGCAGTACTTC. The gene calls are TRBV7-9 and TRBJ2-7, with a weak D call TRBD2 (6 bases). CDR1 is SEHNR, CDR2 FQNEAQ, per germline (reference sequence). Trimming took 3 bases from V and 4 from J, leaving 13 bases between them. CDR3 length: 14 residues. Full variable domain (rest looked up from reference TRBV7-9 and TRBJ2-7): DTGVSQNPRHKITKRGQNVTFRCDPISEHNRLYWYRQTLGQGPEFLTYFQNEAQLEKSRLLSDRFSAERPKGSFSTLEIQRTEQGDSAMYLCASSLRVEGYEQYFGPGTRLTVT.

This clone was observed a few times. This rearrangement joins TRBV9 to TRBJ1-2; 7 nucleotides line up with TRBD1. J lost 6 bases, V lost 0 bases, and 5 bases had no gene match. Germline values: CDR1 SGDLS, CDR2 YYNGEE. This CDR3 has 14 amino acids. The CDR3 DNA reads TGTGCCAGCAGCGTAGGGGCAGGGGGTCATGGCTACACCTTC. Translating it yields CASSVGAGGHGYTF.

J is TRBJ1-6 and V is TRBV20-1; unclear D gene. CDR1 and CDR2 (germline): DFQATT, SNEGSKA (reference sequence). V was trimmed by 1 base and J by 12 bases, leaving 7 bases between them. The CDR3 is made up of 11 amino acids. The CDR3 region is CSARVGLPLHF. The DNA of the CDR3 is TGCAGTGCTAGAGTCGGTCTACCCCTCCACTTT.

V is TRBV7-9 and J is TRBJ2-5, with 13 bases fitting TRBD2. Trimming cost V 2 bases and J 2 bases; bases outside gene matches: 5. This CDR3 contains 17 residues. Germline lookup yields CDR1 SEHNR and CDR2 FQNEAQ (reference sequence). DNA for the CDR3: TGTGCCAGCAGCTTATCGACTAGCGGGGGGTGGCAAGAGACCCAGTACTTC. It specifies CASSLSTSGGWQETQYF.

In the case of this clone: Other DNA sequences within the sample encode an identical CDR3. The V gene is TRBV28, the J gene TRBJ1-2; D is ambiguous. Germline V gives CDR1 MDHEN, CDR2 SYDVKM. This CDR3 is built from 16 residues. Between the trimmed V and J ends, which lost 1 base and 11 bases, there was a span of 23 bases. The chain's CDR3 is CASSLLGEGARVGYTF. The DNA of the CDR3 is TGTGCCAGCAGTTTATTAGGCGAGGGCGCCAGAGTGGGGTACACCTTC.

V usage is TRBV7-2 and J usage is TRBJ2-7; TRBD2 matches at 10 bases. CDR3 size: 15 residues. Germline V gene data show CDR1 as SGHTA and CDR2 as FQGNSA. The ends lost 4 bases at V and 4 bases at J; junction bases unmatched: 7. The CDR3 sequence: CASSSSSGGRYEQYF. The CDR3 DNA reads as TGTGCCAGCAGCTCTTCTAGCGGGGGTAGATACGAGCAGTACTTC.

The gene calls are TRBV6-5 and TRBJ1-2; D gene ambiguous. The V end was cut by 6 bases, the J end by 4 bases, with 15 bases between. The CDR3 sequence is 14 residues long. Germline V gene data show CDR1 as MNHEY and CDR2 as SVGAGI. The CDR3 region is CASRGPGDLYGYTF. The CDR3 DNA is TGTGCCAGCAGGGGCCCAGGAGACCTCTATGGCTACACCTTC.

This chain links TRBV10-1 with TRBJ2-1; no definite D call. Trimming shortened V by 3 bases and J by 0 bases, and 0 bases separated the two germline ends. The CDR3 is made up of 12 amino acids. Germline lookup yields CDR1 WNHNN and CDR2 SYGVQD (reference sequence). The CDR3 here is CASSDSYNEQFF. The CDR3 DNA reads TGCGCCAGCAGTGACTCCTACAATGAGCAGTTCTTC.

The gene calls are TRBV5-6 and TRBJ2-3, with 7 bases fitting TRBD1. With 4 bases clipped from V and 4 bases from J, the junction kept 12 bases outside the gene matches. The CDR3 is 16 amino acids. CDR1 is SGHDT, CDR2 YYEEEE, per germline. Written as DNA, the CDR3 is TGTGCCAGCAGCCGCTACAGGGGATGGGGGCCAGATACGCAGTATTTT. Its translation is CASSRYRGWGPDTQYF. The complete variable domain, with remaining parts taken from reference TRBV5-6 and TRBJ2-3, reads DAGVTQSPTHLIKTRGQQVTLRCSPKSGHDTVSWYQQALGQGPQFIFQYYEEEERQRGNFPDRFSGHQFPNYSSELNVNALLLGDSALYLCASSRYRGWGPDTQYFGPGTRLTVL.

This chain uses TRBV6-5 with TRBJ2-5; D uncertain. Trimming left V 6 bases short and J 5 bases short, with 10 bases between. Germline CDR1 reads MNHEY; CDR2 reads SVGAGI. The CDR3 runs 12 residues. The CDR3 protein is CASSSPRETQYF. The CDR3 DNA follows: TGTGCCAGCAGCTCCCCCCGGGAGACCCAGTACTTC.

The V and J genes are TRBV28 and TRBJ1-2; D is unclear. CDR3 length: 13 residues. The germline gives CDR1 MDHEN, CDR2 SYDVKM. V was shortened by 10 bases and J by 1 base, with 13 bases between the two germline ends. The chain's CDR3 is CANWDQINYGYTF. CDR3 nucleotide sequence: TGTGCCAACTGGGATCAGATTAACTATGGCTACACCTTC.

The chain employs TRBV5-5 and TRBJ1-1; TRBD1 agrees at 7 bases. The CDR3 sequence is 15 residues long. From germline, CDR1 is SGHKS and CDR2 YYEKEE (reference sequence). With V trimmed by 3 bases and J by 4 bases, 9 bases remained unmatched. CDR3 residues: CASSSRGRLSTEAFF. CDR3 DNA: TGTGCCAGCAGCTCTAGGGGGCGGCTTAGCACTGAAGCTTTCTTT.

CDR3 region: CASSRLPGHEQYF. The CDR3 bases are TGTGCCAGCAGTCGATTGCCGGGCCACGAGCAGTACTTC. The rearrangement uses TRBV28 and TRBJ2-7; D is uncertain. Per germline, CDR1 MDHEN and CDR2 SYDVKM. This CDR3 is 13 amino acids long. Trimming took off 5 bases at V and 5 bases at J, with 13 bases between the two ends. The complete variable domain, with remaining parts taken from reference TRBV28 and TRBJ2-7, reads DVKVTQSSRYLVKRTGEKVFLECVQDMDHENMFWYRQDPGLGLRLIYFSYDVKMKEKGDIPEGYSVSREKKERFSLILESASTNQTSMYLCASSRLPGHEQYFGPGTRLTVT.

The rearrangement links TRBV10-3 to TRBJ1-1; no definite D call. The CDR3 runs to 17 residues. Looked up from germline, CDR1 is ENHRY and CDR2 is SYGVKD. V lost 3 bases and J lost 0, with 17 bases in between. Here the CDR3 DNA reads TGTGCCATCAGTGACCTCGGAACCAATATGATGAACACTGAAGCTTTCTTT. It is translated as CAISDLGTNMMNTEAFF.